These 3 T cell receptor beta chains were sequenced from one sample in a study of OX40 agonist ivuxolimab in advanced cancers. The data were produced by immunoSEQ multiplex PCR, yet TCRdb's version contains in-frame clones alone and is incomplete. The sample shows tens of thousands of clones, around 90% of them seen only once. Sequences were derived from CD4+ or CD8+ T cells sorted from blood, sampled in a trial of the OX40 agonist ivuxolimab. All receptors come from an adult with an advanced solid tumor such as melanoma, head and neck, liver or kidney cancer.

This chain joins TRBV4-1 and TRBJ1-4; no firm D call. V was shortened by 0 bases and J by 5 bases, with 7 bases between the two germline ends. This CDR3 contains 14 residues. The germline V gene has CDR1 MGHRA and CDR2 YSYEKL. The CDR3 DNA reads TGCGCCAGCAGCCAAGAAACCGGGAATGAAAAACTGTTTTTT. Encoded protein: CASSQETGNEKLFF.

The J gene is TRBJ2-5, the V gene TRBV10-1; 7 bases match TRBD1. In germline, CDR1 is WNHNN, CDR2 SYGVQD (reference sequence). Trimming at V came to 3 bases and at J to 1 base, leaving 5 bases not matched to a gene. CDR3 length equals 15 residues. In nucleotides, the CDR3 is TGCGCCAGCAGTGACCCCGGGACAGCCCAAGAGACCCAGTACTTC. This gives the protein CASSDPGTAQETQYF.

The chain links TRBV5-6 to TRBJ2-5; the D is unclear. Germline V gene data show CDR1 as SGHDT and CDR2 as YYEEEE. The CDR3 contains 13 residues. Trimming removed 0 bases at V and 5 bases at J, with 8 bases between. This CDR3 reads CASSLGSRETQYF. CDR3 sequence (DNA): TGTGCCAGCAGCTTGGGTTCTAGGGAGACCCAGTACTTC.